This passage covers 29 T cell receptor beta chains from one sample sequenced in a study of cytomegalovirus exposure and HLA in healthy donors. Amplification used 60 Vbeta primers and 13 Jbeta primers. The repertoire was sequenced with immunoSEQ multiplex PCR; TCRdb's copy has only in-frame clones and lacks some. The table lists roughly 100,000 clones, over 75% of them singletons. What was sequenced was PBMCs. Every receptor here comes from a man in his sixties in good health and CMV-seropositive.

This sequence joins TRBV6-1 and TRBJ2-3; 7 positions match TRBD2. With 4 bases clipped from V and 4 bases from J, the junction kept 2 bases outside the gene matches. Germline V gene sequence: CDR1 MNHNS, CDR2 SASEGT. The length of the CDR3 is 13 residues. The CDR3 sequence: CASSVAGADTQYF. The DNA for the CDR3 is TGTGCCAGCAGTGTTGCGGGAGCAGATACGCAGTATTTT.

This rearrangement joins TRBV18 to TRBJ2-7; TRBD1 matches at 9 bases. Looked up from germline, CDR1 is KGHSH and CDR2 is LQKENI. This CDR3 has 15 residues. V lost 3 bases, J lost 2 bases, and 5 bases stayed unmatched. The DNA of the CDR3 is TGTGCCAGCTCACCCGGACAGGGGACAACCTACGAGCAGTACTTC. Its translation is CASSPGQGTTYEQYF.

The V and J genes are TRBV5-5 and TRBJ2-5, with 11 bases fitting TRBD2. The V gene's germline CDR1 is SGHKS and CDR2 YYEKEE (reference sequence). The CDR3 length is 15 residues. Unmatched junction bases numbered 7, after V lost 2 bases and J lost 7 bases. CDR3 amino acids: CASSLGTSGVSTQYF. The DNA of the CDR3 is TGTGCCAGCAGCTTAGGGACTAGCGGTGTATCGACCCAGTACTTC.

The chain links TRBV7-3 to TRBJ1-5; D is perhaps TRBD1 (5 bases). Deletions cut 3 bases from V and 7 bases from J, with 13 bases between. Per germline, CDR1 SGHTA and CDR2 FQGTGA. The CDR3 length is 14 residues. The DNA of the CDR3 is TGTGCCAGCAGCTTCCGTGGAGGGGTCCAGCCCCAGCATTTT. Its translation is CASSFRGGVQPQHF.

CDR3 nucleotides: TGCAGCGTTGAGACCGGGATGGGCCATGAAAAACTGTTTTTT. Translation: CSVETGMGHEKLFF. This chain uses TRBV29-1 with TRBJ1-4; D remains ambiguous. V lost 3 bases, J lost 6 bases, and 14 bases lay in between. There are 14 residues in the CDR3. Germline CDR1 reads SQVTM; CDR2 reads ANQGSEA.

The chain joins TRBV15 to TRBJ2-6; 9 positions agree with TRBD1. Per the germline V gene, CDR1 is LNHNV and CDR2 is YYDKDF (reference sequence). V lost 3 bases to trimming and J lost 0 bases; unmatched junction nucleotides: 6. The CDR3 has 18 amino acids. The CDR3 loop is CATSRGDRDFSGANVLTF. In DNA, the CDR3 is TGTGCCACCAGCAGGGGGGACAGGGACTTCTCTGGGGCCAACGTCCTGACTTTC. Full variable domain (missing parts from reference TRBV15 and TRBJ2-6): DAMVIQNPRYQVTQFGKPVTLSCSQTLNHNVMYWYQQKSSQAPKLLFHYYDKDFNNEADTPDNFQSRRPNTSFCFLDIRSPGLGDTAMYLCATSRGDRDFSGANVLTFGAGSRLTVL.

The V and J genes are TRBV5-4 and TRBJ2-3; D is ambiguous. The germline V and J ends were trimmed by 10 bases and 1 base, with 10 bases remaining between them. The CDR3 covers 12 residues. Germline V gene sequence: CDR1 SGHNT, CDR2 YYREEE (reference sequence). CDR3 residues: CAVVTGTDTQYF. In nucleotides, the CDR3 is TGTGCCGTAGTAACGGGCACAGATACGCAGTATTTT. Supplemented by reference TRBV5-4 and TRBJ2-3, the full variable domain reads ETGVTQSPTHLIKTRGQQVTLRCSSQSGHNTVSWYQQALGQGPQFIFQYYREEENGRGNFPPRFSGLQFPNYSSELNVNALELDDSALYLCAVVTGTDTQYFGPGTRLTVL.

The chain has TRBV27 and TRBJ2-3; the D gene is possibly TRBD2 (5 bases). The V gene's germline CDR1 is MNHEY and CDR2 SMNVEV (reference sequence). The CDR3 length is 12 residues. V was clipped by 5 bases and J by 11 bases, with 14 bases between them. The CDR3 region is CASSQTSLGQYF. The CDR3 nucleotides are TGTGCCAGCAGTCAAACTAGTCTGGGGCAGTATTTT.

This chain joins TRBV7-6 and TRBJ1-2, with no clear D. The germline CDR1 and CDR2 sequences are SGHVS and FNYEAQ. Trimming removed 0 bases at V and 6 bases at J, with 8 bases between. The CDR3 runs to 13 residues. The CDR3, as DNA: TGTGCCAGCAGCTTAGCGCCGGGGAATGGCTACACCTTC. Amino acids: CASSLAPGNGYTF.

This clone has only a few counts. V and J are TRBV7-9 and TRBJ2-1; D possibly corresponds to TRBD1 (5 bases). Per germline, CDR1 SEHNR and CDR2 FQNEAQ (reference sequence). V was cut by 7 bases and J by 3 bases, with 16 bases left in between. This CDR3 spans 15 amino acids. In DNA form, the CDR3 reads TGTGCCAGCACCCTAGGGGCGAGTAACTACAATGAGCAGTTCTTC. It is translated as CASTLGASNYNEQFF.

This clone showed up just once. The DNA for the CDR3 is TGTGCCAGCTCGCCGACAAAGCGAGCGGGGGGGCCGGAGCAGTACTTC. Its protein is CASSPTKRAGGPEQYF. The chain joins TRBV18 to TRBJ2-7, with TRBD2 matching over 10 bases. The trim removed 6 bases at V and 7 bases at J, leaving 15 bases unmatched. Per the germline V gene, CDR1 is KGHSH and CDR2 is LQKENI. The length of the CDR3 is 16 residues.

About this clone: Other DNA sequences in the same sample also yield this CDR3. The gene calls are TRBV29-1 and TRBJ2-5; D is possibly TRBD1 (6 bases). CDR1 and CDR2 from the germline V gene are SQVTM and ANQGSEA. CDR3 length equals 12 residues. Trimming removed 4 bases from V and 4 bases from J, with 10 bases in between. The CDR3 sequence: CSVVGRGETQYF. For the CDR3, the DNA is TGCAGCGTTGTAGGCAGGGGAGAGACCCAGTACTTC.

The chain combines TRBV10-3 with TRBJ2-3; TRBD2 matches at 9 bases. This CDR3 region has 17 residues. J was trimmed by 0 bases and V by 8 bases; bases with no gene match: 12. In germline, CDR1 is ENHRY, CDR2 SYGVKD. CDR3 sequence (DNA): TGTGCCATCGCCGCGGGCCCGGCGGGGGGGAGCACAGATACGCAGTATTTT. It specifies CAIAAGPAGGSTDTQYF.

The chain carries TRBV5-4 and TRBJ2-5, with 9 bases matching TRBD2. The CDR3 contains 16 residues. Germline CDR1 and CDR2: SGHNT and YYREEE (reference sequence). Trimming took 2 bases from V and 4 from J; bases not matched to a gene: 9. The CDR3 sequence: CASSFAGGPGGETQYF. The CDR3 bases are TGTGCCAGCAGCTTTGCGGGGGGGCCAGGGGGAGAGACCCAGTACTTC.

A remark on this clone: One end of the junction varies from germline; a read error may be responsible. J is TRBJ2-5 and V is TRBV28; TRBD2 might be the D (5 bases). CDR1 MDHEN and CDR2 SYDVKM come from the germline V gene. The CDR3 contains 12 residues. CDR3 in amino acids: CASSSQGWRSNF. CDR3 coding DNA: TGTGCCAGCAGTTCCCAAGGGTGGAGGAGTAACTTC.

The chain employs TRBV5-1 and TRBJ2-5; 16 nucleotides match TRBD2. The DNA end lines up better with TRBJ2-7; the J call may be wrong. The germline V gene has CDR1 SGHRS and CDR2 YFSETQ. This CDR3 is 17 amino acids long. The CDR3 DNA sequence: TGCGCCAGCAGCCCCGGGACTAGCGGGGGGGCAGCGAACGAGCAGTACTTC. This sequence encodes CASSPGTSGGAANEQYF.

The chain employs TRBV15 and TRBJ1-1; no clear D. V was clipped by 0 bases and J by 0 bases, with 5 bases between them. The germline CDR1 and CDR2 sequences are LNHNV and YYDKDF (reference sequence). The CDR3 is made up of 14 amino acids. CDR3 in amino acids: CATSREYMNTEAFF. In DNA, the CDR3 is TGTGCCACCAGCAGAGAGTACATGAACACTGAAGCTTTCTTT.

This sequence joins TRBV6-1 and TRBJ1-6; 7 bases align to TRBD1. This CDR3 contains 17 residues. CDR1 and CDR2 from the germline V gene are MNHNS and SASEGT. Germline trimming cut 3 bases from V and 4 bases from J; bases unmatched to any gene: 9. The CDR3 protein is CASSERQGTFYNSPLHF. The CDR3 DNA sequence: TGTGCCAGCAGTGAGCGACAGGGAACTTTTTATAATTCACCCCTCCACTTT.

This chain joins TRBV5-4 and TRBJ2-3; 9 nucleotides agree with TRBD1. V gave up 0 bases and J gave up 0 bases; unmatched junction bases: 5. CDR3 size: 17 residues. Germline CDR1 is SGHNT and CDR2 is YYREEE (reference sequence). CDR3 in DNA: TGTGCCAGCAGCTTGGATGGGACAGGGTTCAGCACAGATACGCAGTATTTT. Translating it yields CASSLDGTGFSTDTQYF. Together with reference TRBV5-4 and TRBJ2-3, the CDR3 gives the full variable domain: ETGVTQSPTHLIKTRGQQVTLRCSSQSGHNTVSWYQQALGQGPQFIFQYYREEENGRGNFPPRFSGLQFPNYSSELNVNALELDDSALYLCASSLDGTGFSTDTQYFGPGTRLTVL.

V gene TRBV7-9 combines with J gene TRBJ2-7, with 10 bases matching TRBD2. V shed 2 bases, J shed 4 bases, and the junction held 2 bases outside the gene matches. Germline V CDR1 and CDR2: SEHNR, FQNEAQ (reference sequence). The CDR3 has 14 amino acids. The CDR3 loop is CASSLMGLAYEQYF. The CDR3 DNA sequence: TGTGCCAGCAGCTTAATGGGACTAGCGTACGAGCAGTACTTC.

The genes are TRBV4-3 and TRBJ2-7; possible D gene TRBD1, 5 bases. Trimming took 1 base from V and 5 from J, leaving 9 bases between them. This CDR3 region has 13 residues. Looked up from germline, CDR1 is LGHNA and CDR2 is YSLEER. The CDR3 spells CASSQGQGDEQYF. The CDR3 nucleotides read TGCGCCAGCAGCCAAGGGCAGGGCGACGAGCAGTACTTC.

The chain has TRBV10-3 and TRBJ2-5, with D maybe TRBD1 (5 bases). The end of the DNA is better explained by TRBJ2-7, so the J call may be wrong. Per the germline V gene, CDR1 is ENHRY and CDR2 is SYGVKD. This CDR3 has 13 amino acids. CDR3 protein: CAIRGQTHYEQYF. The DNA of the CDR3 is TGTGCCATCAGAGGACAAACACACTACGAGCAGTACTTC.

The CDR3 here is CASGQGAGGNQPQHF. The CDR3 DNA sequence: TGTGCTAGTGGCCAGGGGGCAGGTGGCAATCAGCCCCAGCATTTT. This chain uses TRBV12-5 with TRBJ1-5; 8 nucleotides match TRBD1. CDR3 length: 15 residues. Germline loops: CDR1 LGHNT, CDR2 FRNRAP. The V segment lost 6 bases and the J segment 2 bases; nucleotides outside the gene matches: 6. Looking up the rest from reference TRBV12-5 and TRBJ1-5 gives the full variable domain: DARVTQTPRHKVTEMGQEVTMRCQPILGHNTVFWYRQTMMQGLELLAYFRNRAPLDDSGMPKDRFSAEMPDATLATLKIQPSEPRDSAVYFCASGQGAGGNQPQHFGDGTRLSIL.

The chain carries TRBV28 and TRBJ2-1, with D tentatively TRBD1 (5 bases). The length of the CDR3 is 13 residues. The germline V gene has CDR1 MDHEN and CDR2 SYDVKM. With 6 bases removed from V and 13 bases from J, the gap between germline ends came to 19 bases. In DNA form, the CDR3 reads TGTGCCAGCAGACAGTTTGGCAGGGTGAAACAGTTCTTC. The encoded protein is CASRQFGRVKQFF.

This chain links TRBV7-2 with TRBJ2-1; 7 nucleotides agree with TRBD2. V trimming: 6 bases; J trimming: 7 bases; junction bases outside the gene matches: 9. Germline V gives CDR1 SGHTA, CDR2 FQGNSA. The CDR3 is made up of 14 amino acids. The CDR3 is CASRKELATNEQFF. The CDR3 DNA sequence: TGTGCCAGCAGGAAAGAACTAGCGACGAATGAGCAGTTCTTC.

This clone appeared a few times. The genes are TRBV6-1 and TRBJ2-1; 7 positions agree with TRBD1. Germline V CDR1 and CDR2: MNHNS, SASEGT. This CDR3 comprises 14 residues. V shed 6 bases, J shed 4 bases, and the junction held 6 bases outside the gene matches. The CDR3 spells CASRPGGQYNEQFF. In nucleotides, the CDR3 is TGTGCCAGCAGGCCAGGGGGTCAGTACAATGAGCAGTTCTTC.

The chain links TRBV5-1 to TRBJ2-3; 9 positions agree with TRBD2. In germline, CDR1 is SGHRS, CDR2 YFSETQ. V lost 4 bases to trimming and J lost 1 base; unmatched junction nucleotides: 7. This CDR3 is built from 16 residues. The CDR3 sequence is CASSGGGATGTDTQYF. The DNA for the CDR3 is TGCGCCAGCAGCGGCGGGGGGGCGACGGGCACAGATACGCAGTATTTT. Complete variable domain (other parts from reference TRBV5-1 and TRBJ2-3): KAGVTQTPRYLIKTRGQQVTLSCSPISGHRSVSWYQQTPGQGLQFLFEYFSETQRNKGNFPGRFSGRQFSNSRSEMNVSTLELGDSALYLCASSGGGATGTDTQYFGPGTRLTVL.

This clone was seen a handful of times. This sequence joins TRBV5-4 and TRBJ1-2, with TRBD1 matching 9 bases. The CDR3 sequence is 15 residues long. Germline V gene sequence: CDR1 SGHNT, CDR2 YYREEE (reference sequence). The ends lost 0 bases at V and 4 bases at J; junction bases unmatched: 4. In DNA, the CDR3 is TGTGCCAGCAGCTTGGGGACAGGGGTCTCCTATGGCTACACCTTC. Protein sequence: CASSLGTGVSYGYTF.

The chain links TRBV7-8 to TRBJ1-1; 8 nucleotides align to TRBD1. V was pared by 5 bases and J by 0 bases, with 11 bases of the junction left unmatched. The CDR3 covers 17 residues. The V gene's germline CDR1 is SGHVS and CDR2 FQNEAQ. The CDR3 bases are TGTGCCAGCAGCCTGGGACAGGTGACGATAATGAACACTGAAGCTTTCTTT. It yields the protein CASSLGQVTIMNTEAFF.